This section outlines one TCR beta chain sequence together with its context. Some clones are missing from TCRdb's copy, which holds only in-frame ones; the method was immunoSEQ multiplex PCR. The sample has 140,000 or so clones; roughly 80% are singletons. These data originate in a study of blood T cell repertoires in COVID-19. Study summary: Sample material is recorded as cDNA or gDNA derived from T cells, B-cell-depleted T cells, or PBMCs.

V shed 4 bases and J 8 bases; nucleotides not matched to a gene: 10. The germline CDR1 and CDR2 sequences are SGHAT and FQDESV (reference sequence). The length of the CDR3 is 16 residues. This TCR was sampled from a human donor in a cohort sampled during active COVID-19. The rearrangement joins TRBV11-1 to TRBJ2-3; 12 bases fit TRBD2. Sequenced input: peripheral blood. Written as DNA, the CDR3 is TGTGCCAGCAGCTCAGCCCTAGCGGGGGGGCGCACTACGCAGTATTTT. It is translated as CASSSALAGGRTTQYF.